These 13 T cell receptor beta chains were all obtained from the same sample, sequenced in a study of blood T cells in healthy people across ages. The use of a sample-barcoded 5' primer and a J-beta primer mix characterized a second PCR of roughly 7 to 11 cycles. Each CDR3 protein is one row after TCRdb ran MiXCR on the 5' RACE reads. The table records roughly 1.5 million distinct CDR3 sequences, less than 45% of them present only once. Sequenced: blood. Receptor source: a woman younger than 30 in good health.

Note on this clonotype: The junction differs from germline at one of its ends, possibly a read error. The genes are TRBV7-9 and TRBJ2-2, with D uncertain. The CDR3 totals 12 residues. Germline V CDR1 and CDR2: SEHNR, FQNEAQ (reference sequence). In DNA form, the CDR3 reads TGTACCAGCAGCTTAGCCACCGGGGAGCTGTTTTTT. It is translated as CTSSLATGELFF.

In its sample, this clonotype was seen once. V usage is TRBV7-2 and J usage is TRBJ2-1; D gene uncertain. The length of the CDR3 is 15 residues. Trimming pared 7 bases from V and 6 bases from J, leaving 19 bases between. Germline V gene sequence: CDR1 SGHTA, CDR2 FQGNSA. The CDR3 DNA follows: TGTGCCAGCAACTTCCCTCTTCCGGCCTGCAATGAGCAGTTCTTC. Translating it yields CASNFPLPACNEQFF.

V and J are TRBV6-1 and TRBJ2-7, with TRBD2 matching 8 bases. Germline CDR1 and CDR2: MNHNS and SASEGT. The junction had 4 bases not matched to a gene; V was cut back by 6 bases and J by 6 bases. The length of the CDR3 is 12 residues. The CDR3 reads CASRGTSFEQYF. The DNA of the CDR3 is TGTGCCAGCAGAGGGACTAGTTTCGAGCAGTACTTC.

The table lists this clonotype with a count of one. The V gene is TRBV29-1, the J gene TRBJ2-3; D not certain. Germline V gene lookup returns CDR1 SQVTM and CDR2 ANQGSEA. This CDR3 contains 12 residues. The germline V and J ends were trimmed by 8 bases and 1 base, with 10 bases remaining between them. CDR3 coding DNA: TGCAGCCTACCATATGGCACAGATACGCAGTATTTT. As protein: CSLPYGTDTQYF.

This clonotype turned up a few times. V usage is TRBV7-2 and J usage is TRBJ1-1; a possible D gene is TRBD1 (5 bases). The CDR3 is made up of 15 amino acids. The V gene's germline CDR1 is SGHTA and CDR2 FQGNSA. V gave up 0 bases and J gave up 4 bases, with 12 bases separating them. CDR3 loop: CASSLASRGTTEAFF. DNA of the CDR3: TGTGCCAGCAGCTTAGCAAGTAGAGGGACCACTGAAGCTTTCTTT.

The V gene is TRBV4-1, the J gene TRBJ2-7; 7 bases are shared with TRBD1. V lost 5 bases, J lost 1 base, and 5 bases stayed unmatched. The CDR3 consists of 14 residues. The V gene's germline CDR1 is MGHRA and CDR2 YSYEKL. CDR3 loop: CASSYIQGSYEQYF. The CDR3 DNA reads as TGCGCCAGCAGCTATATACAGGGGTCCTACGAGCAGTACTTC.

V and J are TRBV5-1 and TRBJ2-1, with TRBD1 matching over 7 bases. The V gene end was trimmed by 4 bases and the J gene end by 8 bases; junction bases not matched to a gene: 6. Germline V gene data show CDR1 as SGHRS and CDR2 as YFSETQ. This CDR3 is built from 13 residues. The CDR3 DNA sequence: TGCGCCAGCAGCCCCGGGACAGACGATGAGCAGTTCTTC. It codes for CASSPGTDDEQFF. Filled out from reference TRBV5-1 and TRBJ2-1, the complete variable domain reads KAGVTQTPRYLIKTRGQQVTLSCSPISGHRSVSWYQQTPGQGLQFLFEYFSETQRNKGNFPGRFSGRQFSNSRSEMNVSTLELGDSALYLCASSPGTDDEQFFGPGTRLTVL.

The rearrangement links TRBV13 to TRBJ2-1, with D perhaps TRBD2 (7 bases). The CDR3 consists of 14 residues. Trimming cost V 7 bases and J 12 bases, with 22 bases left between them. CDR1 is PRHDT, CDR2 FYEKMQ, per germline (reference sequence). The CDR3 nucleotides read TGTGCCAGCAACCGGGGGCTCAGCGGGGAACTGCAGTTCTTC. Amino acid sequence: CASNRGLSGELQFF.

The rearrangement links TRBV4-1 to TRBJ2-3; D not certain. Germline CDR1 reads MGHRA; CDR2 reads YSYEKL. V was clipped by 4 bases and J by 1 base, with 15 bases between them. The CDR3 is 16 amino acids. This CDR3 reads CASSRPGALGTDTQYF. In DNA, the CDR3 is TGCGCCAGCAGCCGGCCCGGCGCTTTGGGCACAGATACGCAGTATTTT.

This clonotype was detected a few times. CDR3 loop: CASSLSPGWGYTF. The DNA for the CDR3 is TGTGCCAGCAGTTTATCACCCGGCTGGGGCTACACCTTC. The rearrangement joins TRBV27 to TRBJ1-2; unclear D gene. In germline, CDR1 is MNHEY, CDR2 SMNVEV (reference sequence). This CDR3 region has 13 residues. V lost 0 bases and J lost 8, with 10 bases in between.

This chain links TRBV29-1 with TRBJ1-2; maybe TRBD1 (5 bases). The CDR3 has 15 amino acids. Trimming shortened V by 6 bases and J by 6 bases, and 23 bases separated the two germline ends. Germline CDR1 SQVTM, CDR2 ANQGSEA. The CDR3 sequence: CSVSKGQGGLNGYTF. The CDR3 DNA follows: TGCAGCGTCTCTAAGGGGCAGGGAGGGTTAAATGGCTACACCTTC.

This sequence joins TRBV20-1 and TRBJ2-1; D gene uncertain. CDR3 length: 14 residues. Between the trimmed V and J ends, which lost 3 bases and 7 bases, there was a span of 16 bases. Germline loops: CDR1 DFQATT, CDR2 SNEGSKA (reference sequence). The DNA for the CDR3 is TGCAGTGCTAGTCCAGGTCGGGTGGGTAATGAGCAGTTCTTC. This codes for CSASPGRVGNEQFF.

The J gene is TRBJ2-5, the V gene TRBV20-1; D is tentatively TRBD1 or TRBD2 (5 bases each). This CDR3 comprises 10 residues. Germline lookup yields CDR1 DFQATT and CDR2 SNEGSKA (reference sequence). The germline V and J ends were trimmed by 8 bases and 4 bases, with 8 bases remaining between them. Here the CDR3 DNA reads TGCAGTTCTGGGGGAGAGACCCAGTACTTC. It is translated as CSSGGETQYF.